These 25 T cell receptor beta chains share one sample of origin, sequenced in a study of multiple sclerosis patients with progressive multifocal leukoencephalopathy. Repertoires were generated with immunoSEQ multiplex PCR, while TCRdb's copy carries only in-frame clones and drops some. The sample records fewer than 40,000 clones, roughly 90% being singletons. Time point in this sample: time of PML onset. The material sequenced was PBMCs, taken from a patient treated with natalizumab. These receptors came from a human donor with progressive multifocal leukoencephalopathy.

V usage is TRBV19 and J usage is TRBJ1-5; tentative D call: TRBD1 (6 bases). This CDR3 has 16 residues. Trimming removed 6 bases at V and 6 bases at J, with 21 bases between. The germline gives CDR1 LNHDA, CDR2 SQIVND (reference sequence). DNA for the CDR3: TGTGCCAGTAGGTCCGTACGGGACATCGCGCGTCAGCCCCAGCATTTT. As protein: CASRSVRDIARQPQHF.

V gene TRBV25-1 combines with J gene TRBJ2-2; D is perhaps TRBD1 (5 bases). Germline CDR1 is MGHDK and CDR2 is SYGVNS. The V end was cut by 1 base, the J end by 3 bases, with 6 bases between. This CDR3 spans 14 amino acids. The CDR3 sequence is CASSEFRDTGELFF. CDR3 DNA: TGTGCCAGCAGTGAATTCAGGGACACCGGGGAGCTGTTTTTT.

This chain uses TRBV10-1 with TRBJ2-1; D is possibly TRBD2 (6 bases). Germline CDR1 reads WNHNN; CDR2 reads SYGVQD (reference sequence). The CDR3 has 15 residues. The ends were cut back, 5 bases at V and 7 bases at J, with 18 bases in the middle. Written as DNA, the CDR3 is TGCGCCAGCAGTCTGGGGCGGGAAAGCGGGAATGAGCAGTTCTTC. Protein sequence: CASSLGRESGNEQFF.

In this sample, this clone turned up once. The chain joins TRBV28 to TRBJ1-5; D gene unclear. Germline V gives CDR1 MDHEN, CDR2 SYDVKM. This CDR3 has 14 amino acids. Trimming cost V 6 bases and J 7 bases, with 16 bases left between them. Here the CDR3 reads CASSISVARQPQHF. The DNA of the CDR3 is TGTGCCAGCAGCATCTCAGTGGCACGGCAGCCCCAGCATTTT.

This clone was picked up one time. The chain couples TRBV4-1 to TRBJ2-7, with 7 positions matching TRBD2. This CDR3 is 14 amino acids long. In germline, CDR1 is MGHRA, CDR2 YSYEKL. The trim removed 4 bases at V and 4 bases at J, leaving 7 bases unmatched. The CDR3 here is CASSPGLVLYEQYF. DNA for the CDR3: TGCGCCAGCAGCCCCGGACTAGTCCTATACGAGCAGTACTTC.

The V and J genes are TRBV11-2 and TRBJ2-5, with 7 bases that match TRBD2. The better agreement between TRBJ2-7 and the DNA end casts doubt on the J call. In germline, CDR1 is SGHAT, CDR2 FQNNGV. There are 15 residues in the CDR3. CDR3 DNA sequence: TGTGCCAGCAGCGGGGGGGAGTGGATCTCCTACGAGCAGTACTTC. The encoded protein is CASSGGEWISYEQYF.

This chain connects TRBV7-9 to TRBJ2-7, with 8 bases lining up with TRBD2. The ends lost 2 bases at V and 0 bases at J; junction bases unmatched: 9. CDR3 size: 17 residues. Germline V gives CDR1 SEHNR, CDR2 FQNEAQ (reference sequence). DNA of the CDR3: TGTGCCAGCAGCTTAAATCTCGGGAGGGCTTACTCCTACGAGCAGTACTTC. This encodes CASSLNLGRAYSYEQYF.

The chain employs TRBV10-2 and TRBJ1-1; 7 nucleotides align to TRBD1. CDR3 length: 18 amino acids. CDR1 WSHSY and CDR2 SAAADI come from the germline V gene. With 0 bases clipped from V and 1 base from J, the junction kept 11 bases outside the gene matches. CDR3 in amino acids: CASSESGPYNRGNTEAFF. The CDR3 region has the DNA TGCGCCAGCAGTGAGTCTGGGCCTTACAACAGGGGGAACACTGAAGCTTTCTTT.

The chain couples TRBV6-1 to TRBJ2-2, with D hard to call. The germline gives CDR1 MNHNS, CDR2 SASEGT. V was trimmed by 4 bases and J by 0 bases, leaving 9 bases between them. This CDR3 spans 15 amino acids. The CDR3 DNA reads TGTGCCAGCAGTGGGTACCGGTCGAACACCGGGGAGCTGTTTTTT. Translation: CASSGYRSNTGELFF.

The chain has TRBV5-6 and TRBJ1-2, with D perhaps TRBD1 (5 bases). This CDR3 spans 14 amino acids. Germline CDR1 reads SGHDT; CDR2 reads YYEEEE. V was clipped by 7 bases and J by 2 bases, with 15 bases between them. The CDR3 is CASDQGSLNYGYTF. The CDR3 coding sequence is TGTGCCAGCGATCAGGGTTCTTTAAACTATGGCTACACCTTC.

This chain links TRBV4-1 with TRBJ1-2; D perhaps matches TRBD1 (5 bases). V lost 4 bases, J lost 10 bases, and 13 bases lay in between. The CDR3 is made up of 12 amino acids. CDR1 is MGHRA, CDR2 YSYEKL, per germline. The CDR3, as DNA: TGCGCCAGCAGCCTTGGGGACGGTTACTACACCTTC. Amino acids: CASSLGDGYYTF.

J is TRBJ2-2 and V is TRBV10-1; TRBD2 agrees at 7 bases. CDR1 and CDR2 from the germline V gene are WNHNN and SYGVQD (reference sequence). V lost 2 bases to trimming and J lost 0 bases; unmatched junction nucleotides: 3. This CDR3 comprises 16 residues. The CDR3 DNA reads TGCGCCAGCAGTGAGGGGAGCGGGGCGAACACCGGGGAGCTGTTTTTT. Its protein is CASSEGSGANTGELFF.

This rearrangement joins TRBV7-2 to TRBJ1-2; the D gene is possibly TRBD1 (5 bases). The germline V and J ends were trimmed by 1 base and 5 bases, with 8 bases remaining between them. This CDR3 region has 13 residues. Germline CDR1 and CDR2: SGHTA and FQGNSA. CDR3 in DNA: TGTGCCAGCAGCTTAGAAAGGGGATATGGCTACACCTTC. Translation gives CASSLERGYGYTF.

The J gene is TRBJ2-7, the V gene TRBV7-8; TRBD1 is a possible D gene (6 bases). The V and J ends lost 5 bases and 2 bases respectively, with 10 bases between them. Germline lookup yields CDR1 SGHVS and CDR2 FQNEAQ. This CDR3 contains 13 residues. The CDR3 loop reads CASSRDTTYEQYF. For the CDR3, the DNA is TGTGCCAGCAGCCGGGACACTACCTACGAGCAGTACTTC. The variable domain in full, completed from reference TRBV7-8 and TRBJ2-7, reads GAGVSQSPRYKVAKRGQDVALRCDPISGHVSLFWYQQALGQGPEFLTYFQNEAQLDKSGLPSDRFFAERPEGSVSTLKIQRTQQEDSAVYLCASSRDTTYEQYFGPGTRLTVT.

The chain carries TRBV2 and TRBJ1-1; D is unresolved. V was cut by 5 bases and J by 4 bases, with 8 bases left in between. Germline V gene lookup returns CDR1 SNHLY and CDR2 FYNNEI. The CDR3 covers 12 residues. The CDR3 is CASSRSRTEAFF. DNA for the CDR3: TGTGCCAGCAGTAGGTCGCGCACTGAAGCTTTCTTT.

The chain combines TRBV5-1 with TRBJ2-1, with a weak D call TRBD1 (6 bases). The V and J ends lost 1 base and 7 bases respectively, with 15 bases between them. This CDR3 region has 15 residues. Germline V gene sequence: CDR1 SGHRS, CDR2 YFSETQ. CDR3 amino acids: CASSLRQGSRNEQFF. Written as DNA, the CDR3 is TGCGCCAGCAGCTTGCGGCAGGGGTCTCGGAATGAGCAGTTCTTC.

The chain recombines TRBV13 with TRBJ2-3; possibly TRBD1 for D (5 bases). V was cut by 0 bases and J by 1 base, with 8 bases left in between. CDR3 size: 15 residues. Per the germline V gene, CDR1 is PRHDT and CDR2 is FYEKMQ (reference sequence). CDR3 coding DNA: TGTGCCAGCAGCTTAGGCAGGGCCGGCACAGATACGCAGTATTTT. Its protein product is CASSLGRAGTDTQYF.

This rearrangement joins TRBV6-6 to TRBJ1-1; maybe TRBD1 (6 bases). This CDR3 is built from 12 residues. Germline V gene lookup returns CDR1 MNHNY and CDR2 SVGAGI (reference sequence). V dropped 0 bases and J dropped 8 bases, with 7 bases sitting between them. The CDR3 nucleotides are TGTGCCAGCAGTTACTCTGACAGGGAAGCTTTCTTT. Translation gives CASSYSDREAFF.

This clone was seen a handful of times. This chain links TRBV6-6 with TRBJ1-3; D is possibly TRBD1 (6 bases). The germline V gene has CDR1 MNHNY and CDR2 SVGAGI (reference sequence). V lost 5 bases to trimming and J lost 8 bases, with 16 bases between them. The CDR3 covers 14 residues. The CDR3 region is CASSPLGRGYTIYF. CDR3 DNA sequence: TGTGCCAGCAGTCCCTTGGGCAGGGGATACACCATATATTTT.

The gene calls are TRBV10-3 and TRBJ2-2, with D unresolved. The CDR3 has 15 residues. Germline V CDR1 and CDR2: ENHRY, SYGVKD. The V end lost 4 bases, the J end lost 0 bases, and 9 bases lay between the germline ends. CDR3 bases: TGTGCCATCAGTGTGGAACAGTCGAACACCGGGGAGCTGTTTTTT. Protein sequence: CAISVEQSNTGELFF.

Concerning this clone itself: Distinct nucleotide sequences in the sample also encode this CDR3. CDR3 DNA sequence: TGTGCCAGCAGTTTAGGAGCGGGGGGGTTGAACACCGGGGAGCTGTTTTTT. Amino acids: CASSLGAGGLNTGELFF. This chain connects TRBV27 to TRBJ2-2, with TRBD2 identical over 10 bases. CDR3 size: 17 residues. V gave up 2 bases and J gave up 1 base; unmatched junction bases: 4. The germline V gene encodes CDR1 MNHEY and CDR2 SMNVEV (reference sequence).

V is TRBV5-1 and J is TRBJ2-3; TRBD2 aligns across 8 bases. CDR3 length equals 15 residues. The ends lost 0 bases at V and 5 bases at J; junction bases unmatched: 5. The germline gives CDR1 SGHRS, CDR2 YFSETQ. The CDR3 DNA reads TGCGCCAGCAGCTTGGCCCAGCGGGAGAAAGATACGCAGTATTTT. This codes for CASSLAQREKDTQYF. The complete variable domain, with remaining parts taken from reference TRBV5-1 and TRBJ2-3, reads KAGVTQTPRYLIKTRGQQVTLSCSPISGHRSVSWYQQTPGQGLQFLFEYFSETQRNKGNFPGRFSGRQFSNSRSEMNVSTLELGDSALYLCASSLAQREKDTQYFGPGTRLTVL.

The V gene is TRBV5-1, the J gene TRBJ2-7; 9 nucleotides agree with TRBD1. This CDR3 spans 15 amino acids. Germline lookup yields CDR1 SGHRS and CDR2 YFSETQ. Losses at the gene ends were 0 bases for V and 3 bases for J; bases not matched to a gene: 4. CDR3 loop: CASSLGQGVGYEQYF. In DNA, the CDR3 is TGCGCCAGCAGCTTGGGACAGGGGGTCGGCTACGAGCAGTACTTC.

The genes are TRBV6-5 and TRBJ2-7, with 9 bases identical to TRBD2. Germline CDR1 is MNHEY and CDR2 is SVGAGI. The CDR3 consists of 15 residues. V shed 0 bases, J shed 5 bases, and the junction held 5 bases outside the gene matches. The CDR3, as DNA: TGTGCCAGCAGTTACTCATATAGCGGGAGAAACGAGCAGTACTTC. It specifies CASSYSYSGRNEQYF.

Of note for this clone: Other DNA variants within this sample encode the same CDR3. The chain employs TRBV5-1 and TRBJ2-7, with D perhaps TRBD2 (6 bases). This CDR3 contains 14 residues. V lost 0 bases, J lost 6 bases, and 13 bases lay in between. Per the germline V gene, CDR1 is SGHRS and CDR2 is YFSETQ. The CDR3 here is CASSLEVGRGEQYF. In nucleotides, the CDR3 is TGCGCCAGCAGCTTGGAGGTCGGGAGAGGCGAGCAGTACTTC. Variable domain in full (rest from reference TRBV5-1 and TRBJ2-7): KAGVTQTPRYLIKTRGQQVTLSCSPISGHRSVSWYQQTPGQGLQFLFEYFSETQRNKGNFPGRFSGRQFSNSRSEMNVSTLELGDSALYLCASSLEVGRGEQYFGPGTRLTVT.